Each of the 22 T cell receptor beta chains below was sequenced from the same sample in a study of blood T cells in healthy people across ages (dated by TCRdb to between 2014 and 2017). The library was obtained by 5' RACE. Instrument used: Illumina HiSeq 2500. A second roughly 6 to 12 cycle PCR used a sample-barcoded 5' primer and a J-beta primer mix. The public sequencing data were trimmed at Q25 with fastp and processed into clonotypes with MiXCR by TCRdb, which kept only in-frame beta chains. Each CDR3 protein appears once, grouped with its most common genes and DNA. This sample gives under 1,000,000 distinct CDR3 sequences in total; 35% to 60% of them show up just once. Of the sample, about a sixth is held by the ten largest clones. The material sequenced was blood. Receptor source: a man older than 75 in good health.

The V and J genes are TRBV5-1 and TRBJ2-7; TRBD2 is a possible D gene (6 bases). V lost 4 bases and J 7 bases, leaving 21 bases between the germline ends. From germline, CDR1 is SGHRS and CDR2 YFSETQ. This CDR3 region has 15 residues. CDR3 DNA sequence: TGCGCCAGCAGCGTGGGTAGCGGAGCCGCCAATGAGCAGTACTTC. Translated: CASSVGSGAANEQYF.

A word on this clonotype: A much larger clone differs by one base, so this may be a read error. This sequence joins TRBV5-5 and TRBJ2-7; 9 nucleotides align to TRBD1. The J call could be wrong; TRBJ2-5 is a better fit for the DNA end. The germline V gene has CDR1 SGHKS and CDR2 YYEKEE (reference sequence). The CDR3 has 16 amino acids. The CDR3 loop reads CASSDAGQGLGGTQYF. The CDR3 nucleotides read TGTGCCAGCAGCGATGCGGGACAGGGATTAGGGGGGACCCAGTACTTC.

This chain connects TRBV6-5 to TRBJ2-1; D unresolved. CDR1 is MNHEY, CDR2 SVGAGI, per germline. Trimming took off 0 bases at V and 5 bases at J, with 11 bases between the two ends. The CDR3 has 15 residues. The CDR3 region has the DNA TGTGCCAGCAGTTACTCTCGCGGAATACACAATGAGCAGTTCTTC. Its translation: CASSYSRGIHNEQFF.

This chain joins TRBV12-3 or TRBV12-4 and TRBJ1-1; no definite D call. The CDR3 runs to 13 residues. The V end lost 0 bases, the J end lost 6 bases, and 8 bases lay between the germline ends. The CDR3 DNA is TGTGCCAGCAGTTTAGCGCTGCGGGCTGAAGCTTTCTTT. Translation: CASSLALRAEAFF.

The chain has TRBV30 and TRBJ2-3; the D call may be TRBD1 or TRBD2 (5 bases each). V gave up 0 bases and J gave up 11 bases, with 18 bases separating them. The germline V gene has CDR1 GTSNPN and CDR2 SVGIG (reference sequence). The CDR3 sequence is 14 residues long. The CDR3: CAWSVTGLPRGQYF. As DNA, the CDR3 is TGTGCCTGGAGTGTAACAGGCCTCCCACGGGGGCAGTATTTT.

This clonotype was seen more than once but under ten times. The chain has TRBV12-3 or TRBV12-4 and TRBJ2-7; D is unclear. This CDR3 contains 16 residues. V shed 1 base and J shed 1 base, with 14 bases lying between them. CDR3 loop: CASSLGLLRHSYEQYF. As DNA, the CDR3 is TGTGCCAGCAGTTTAGGTTTGTTGCGACATTCCTACGAGCAGTACTTC.

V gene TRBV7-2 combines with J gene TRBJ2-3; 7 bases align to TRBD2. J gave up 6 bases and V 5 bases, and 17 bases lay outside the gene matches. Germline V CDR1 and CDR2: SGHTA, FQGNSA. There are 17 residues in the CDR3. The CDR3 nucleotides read TGTGCCAGCAGCCCCCAATTCCTAGCGGAGCTGGGGGATACGCAGTATTTT. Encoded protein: CASSPQFLAELGDTQYF.

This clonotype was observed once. The CDR3 here is CASSFSQGGTDTQYF. CDR3 nucleotide sequence: TGTGCCAGCAGTTTCTCACAGGGTGGCACAGATACGCAGTATTTT. The chain recombines TRBV12-3 or TRBV12-4 with TRBJ2-3; maybe TRBD1 (6 bases). CDR3 length: 15 amino acids. V dropped 3 bases and J dropped 1 base, with 11 bases sitting between them.

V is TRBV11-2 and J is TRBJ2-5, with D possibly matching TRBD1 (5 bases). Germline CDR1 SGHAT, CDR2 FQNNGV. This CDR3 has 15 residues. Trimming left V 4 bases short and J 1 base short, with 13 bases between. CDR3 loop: CASSSALGVQETQYF. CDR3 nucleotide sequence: TGTGCCAGCAGCTCCGCGTTAGGGGTCCAAGAGACCCAGTACTTC.

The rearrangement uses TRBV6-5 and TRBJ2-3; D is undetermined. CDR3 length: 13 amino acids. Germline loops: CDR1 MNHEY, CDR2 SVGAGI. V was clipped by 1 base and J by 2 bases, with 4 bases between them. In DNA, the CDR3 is TGTGCCAGCAGTTACTACACCACAGATACGCAGTATTTT. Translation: CASSYYTTDTQYF.

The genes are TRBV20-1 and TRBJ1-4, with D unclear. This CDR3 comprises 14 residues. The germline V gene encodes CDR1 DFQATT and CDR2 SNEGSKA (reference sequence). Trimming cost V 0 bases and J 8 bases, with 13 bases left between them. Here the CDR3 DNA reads TGCAGTGCTAGAGATCAGGTCCGAGAGGAAAAACTGTTTTTT. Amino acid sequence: CSARDQVREEKLFF.

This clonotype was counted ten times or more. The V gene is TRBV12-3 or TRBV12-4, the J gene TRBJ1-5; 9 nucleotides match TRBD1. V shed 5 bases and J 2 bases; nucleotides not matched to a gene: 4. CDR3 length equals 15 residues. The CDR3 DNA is TGTGCCAGCAGTCCCCGGACAGGGGGCAATCAGCCCCAGCATTTT. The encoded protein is CASSPRTGGNQPQHF.

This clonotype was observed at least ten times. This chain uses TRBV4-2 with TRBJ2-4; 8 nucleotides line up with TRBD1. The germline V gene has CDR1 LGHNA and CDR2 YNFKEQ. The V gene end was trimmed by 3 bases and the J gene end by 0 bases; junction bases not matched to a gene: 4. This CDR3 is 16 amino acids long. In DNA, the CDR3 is TGTGCCAGCAGCCAGAACGACAGGGGAGCCAAAAACATTCAGTACTTC. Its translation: CASSQNDRGAKNIQYF.

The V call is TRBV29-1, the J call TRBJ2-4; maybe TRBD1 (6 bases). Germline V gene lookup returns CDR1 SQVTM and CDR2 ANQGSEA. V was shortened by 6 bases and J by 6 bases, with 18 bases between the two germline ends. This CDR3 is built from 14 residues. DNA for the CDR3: TGCAGCGTCTCAGGGGTTCAGAATGGAAACATTCAGTACTTC. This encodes CSVSGVQNGNIQYF.

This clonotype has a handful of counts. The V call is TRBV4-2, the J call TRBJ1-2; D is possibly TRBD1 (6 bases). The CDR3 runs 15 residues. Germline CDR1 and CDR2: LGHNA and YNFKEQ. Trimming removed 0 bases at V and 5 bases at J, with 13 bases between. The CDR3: CASSQDVGTNYGYTF. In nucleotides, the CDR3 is TGTGCCAGCAGCCAAGATGTAGGGACAAATTATGGCTACACCTTC.

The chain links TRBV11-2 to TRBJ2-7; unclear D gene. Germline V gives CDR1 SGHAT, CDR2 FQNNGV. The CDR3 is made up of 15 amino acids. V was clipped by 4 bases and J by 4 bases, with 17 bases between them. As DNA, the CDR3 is TGTGCCAGCAGCTCAGACATACTCGGGCTTTACGAGCAGTACTTC. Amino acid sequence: CASSSDILGLYEQYF.

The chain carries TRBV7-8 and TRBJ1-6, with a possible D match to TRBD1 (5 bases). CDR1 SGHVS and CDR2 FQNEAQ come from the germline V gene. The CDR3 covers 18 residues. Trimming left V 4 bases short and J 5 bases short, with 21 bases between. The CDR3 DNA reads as TGTGCCAGCAGCTCACACCGTAGGGGAGGAGGGAATAATTCACCCCTCCACTTT. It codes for CASSSHRRGGGNNSPLHF.

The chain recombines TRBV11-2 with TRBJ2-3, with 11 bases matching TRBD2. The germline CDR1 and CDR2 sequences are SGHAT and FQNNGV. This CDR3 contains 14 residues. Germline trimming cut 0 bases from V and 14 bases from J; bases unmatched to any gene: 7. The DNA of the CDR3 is TGTGCCAGCAGCTTAGAAAGACTAGCGGGAATTCTGTATTTT. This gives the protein CASSLERLAGILYF.

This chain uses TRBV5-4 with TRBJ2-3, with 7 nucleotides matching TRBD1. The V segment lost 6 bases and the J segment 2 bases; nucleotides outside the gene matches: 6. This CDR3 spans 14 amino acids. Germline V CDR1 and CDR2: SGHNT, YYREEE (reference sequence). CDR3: CASTRGGYTDTQYF. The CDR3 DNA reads TGTGCCAGCACCCGAGGGGGCTACACAGATACGCAGTATTTT.

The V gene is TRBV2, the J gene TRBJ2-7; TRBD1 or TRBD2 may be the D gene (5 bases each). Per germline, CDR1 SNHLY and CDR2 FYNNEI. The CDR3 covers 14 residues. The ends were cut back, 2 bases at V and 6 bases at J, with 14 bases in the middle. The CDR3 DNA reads TGTGCCAGCAGTGAATATGAGGGGATGGGCGAGCAGTACTTC. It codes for CASSEYEGMGEQYF. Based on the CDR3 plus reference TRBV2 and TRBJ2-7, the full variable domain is EPEVTQTPSHQVTQMGQEVILRCVPISNHLYFYWYRQILGQKVEFLVSFYNNEISEKSEIFDDQFSVERPDGSNFTLKIRSTKLEDSAMYFCASSEYEGMGEQYFGPGTRLTVT.

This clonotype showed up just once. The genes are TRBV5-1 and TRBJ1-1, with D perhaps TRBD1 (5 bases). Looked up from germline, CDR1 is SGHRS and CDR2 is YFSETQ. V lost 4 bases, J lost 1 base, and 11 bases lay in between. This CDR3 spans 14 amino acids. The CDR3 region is CASSVTVPNTEAFF. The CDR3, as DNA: TGCGCCAGCAGCGTGACAGTCCCGAACACTGAAGCTTTCTTT.

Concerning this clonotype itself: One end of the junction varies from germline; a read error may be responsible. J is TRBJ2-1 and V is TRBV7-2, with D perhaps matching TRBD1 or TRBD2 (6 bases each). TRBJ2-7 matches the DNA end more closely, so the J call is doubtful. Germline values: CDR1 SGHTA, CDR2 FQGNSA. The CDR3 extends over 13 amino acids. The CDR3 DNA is TGCGCCAGCAGCCCCAGGGGAGGATACGAGCAGTACTTC. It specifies CASSPRGGYEQYF.